The T cell receptor (beta chain) described here comes from a study of cytomegalovirus exposure and HLA in healthy donors. Clones were sequenced by immunoSEQ multiplex PCR, and TCRdb holds only the in-frame ones, with some missing. Here the sample spans some 310,000 clones, 88% being singletons. Germline CDR1 is GTSNPN and CDR2 is SVGIG (reference sequence). Trimming removed 3 bases from V and 0 bases from J, with 11 bases in between. The CDR3 consists of 15 residues. This clone was seen a single time. This TCR was sampled from a man aged 30-40 years in good health and CMV-seronegative. The chain combines TRBV30 with TRBJ1-4; no reliable D call. Sequencing was carried out using PBMCs. The chain's CDR3 is CAWRSKRSTNEKLFF. The CDR3 DNA follows: TGTGCCTGGAGATCCAAGAGGTCAACTAATGAAAAACTGTTTTTT.